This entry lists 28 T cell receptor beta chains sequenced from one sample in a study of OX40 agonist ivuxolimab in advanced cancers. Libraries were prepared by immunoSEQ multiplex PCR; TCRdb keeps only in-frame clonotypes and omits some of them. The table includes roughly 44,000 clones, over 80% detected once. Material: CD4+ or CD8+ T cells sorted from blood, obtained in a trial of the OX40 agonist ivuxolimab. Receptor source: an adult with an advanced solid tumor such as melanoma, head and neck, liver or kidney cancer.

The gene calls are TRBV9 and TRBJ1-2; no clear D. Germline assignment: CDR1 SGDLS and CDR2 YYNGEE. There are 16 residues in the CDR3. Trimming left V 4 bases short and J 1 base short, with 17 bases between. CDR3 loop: CASSLLGGRINYGYTF. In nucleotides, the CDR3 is TGTGCCAGCAGCCTTCTAGGAGGACGAATTAACTATGGCTACACCTTC.

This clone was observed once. The CDR3 here is CASSLPWGVETQYF. The CDR3 region has the DNA TGTGCCAGCAGCTTACCATGGGGGGTTGAGACCCAGTACTTC. The genes are TRBV11-2 and TRBJ2-5; a possible D gene is TRBD2 (6 bases). This CDR3 is built from 14 residues. V shed 2 bases and J shed 5 bases, with 12 bases lying between them. Germline V lookup: CDR1 SGHAT, CDR2 FQNNGV.

The chain's CDR3 is CASSVGGQGAMTEAFF. CDR3 bases: TGTGCCAGCAGCGTAGGTGGTCAGGGGGCAATGACTGAAGCTTTCTTT. The gene calls are TRBV9 and TRBJ1-1; 8 positions match TRBD1. The germline V gene encodes CDR1 SGDLS and CDR2 YYNGEE. The CDR3 runs to 16 residues. V was pared by 0 bases and J by 5 bases, with 9 bases of the junction left unmatched.

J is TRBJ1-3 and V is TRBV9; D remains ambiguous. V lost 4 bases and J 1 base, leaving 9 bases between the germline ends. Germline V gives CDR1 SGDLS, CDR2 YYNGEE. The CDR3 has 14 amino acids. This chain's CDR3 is CASSPGGSGNTIYF. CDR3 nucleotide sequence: TGTGCCAGCAGCCCCGGAGGGTCTGGAAACACCATATATTTT.

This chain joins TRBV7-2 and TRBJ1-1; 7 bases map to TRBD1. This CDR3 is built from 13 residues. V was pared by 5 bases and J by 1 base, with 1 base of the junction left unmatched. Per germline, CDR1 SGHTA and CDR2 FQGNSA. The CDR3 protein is CASSQGGNTEAFF. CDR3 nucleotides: TGTGCCAGCAGCCAGGGGGGGAACACTGAAGCTTTCTTT. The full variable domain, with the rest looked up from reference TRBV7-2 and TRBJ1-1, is GAGVSQSPSNKVTEKGKDVELRCDPISGHTALYWYRQSLGQGLEFLIYFQGNSAPDKSGLPSDRFSAERTGGSVSTLTIQRTQQEDSAVYLCASSQGGNTEAFFGQGTRLTVV.

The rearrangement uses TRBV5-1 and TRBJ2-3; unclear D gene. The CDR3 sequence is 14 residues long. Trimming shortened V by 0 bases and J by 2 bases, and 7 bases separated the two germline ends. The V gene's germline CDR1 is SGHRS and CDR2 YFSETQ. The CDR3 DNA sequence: TGCGCCAGCAGCTTGGGCCCGGTCACAGATACGCAGTATTTT. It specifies CASSLGPVTDTQYF.

The CDR3 region is CLRRQGNSPLHF. In DNA, the CDR3 is TGTTTAAGGCGGCAGGGTAATTCACCCCTCCACTTT. The chain combines TRBV25-1 with TRBJ1-6; a weak D match, TRBD1 (5 bases). The CDR3 length is 12 residues. From germline, CDR1 is MGHDK and CDR2 SYGVNS.

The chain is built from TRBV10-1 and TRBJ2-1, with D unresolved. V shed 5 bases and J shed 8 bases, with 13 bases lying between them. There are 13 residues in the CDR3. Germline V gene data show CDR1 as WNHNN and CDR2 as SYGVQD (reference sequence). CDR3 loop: CASSLVRSDEQFF. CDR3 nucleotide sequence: TGCGCCAGCAGTCTAGTTCGGTCGGATGAGCAGTTCTTC.

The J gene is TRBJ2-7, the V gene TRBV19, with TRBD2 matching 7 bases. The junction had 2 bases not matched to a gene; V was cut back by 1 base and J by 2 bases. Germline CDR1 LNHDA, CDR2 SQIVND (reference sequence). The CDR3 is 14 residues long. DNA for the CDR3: TGTGCCAGTAGTATAGGTGGGAGGGCCTACGAGCAGTACTTC. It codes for CASSIGGRAYEQYF.

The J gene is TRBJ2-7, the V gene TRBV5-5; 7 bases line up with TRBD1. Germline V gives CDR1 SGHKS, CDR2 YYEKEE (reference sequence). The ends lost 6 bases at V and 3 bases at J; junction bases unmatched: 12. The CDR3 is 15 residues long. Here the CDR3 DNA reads TGTGCCAGCAAGGGCGAGAGGGGGCCCTTCTACGAGCAGTACTTC. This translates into CASKGERGPFYEQYF.

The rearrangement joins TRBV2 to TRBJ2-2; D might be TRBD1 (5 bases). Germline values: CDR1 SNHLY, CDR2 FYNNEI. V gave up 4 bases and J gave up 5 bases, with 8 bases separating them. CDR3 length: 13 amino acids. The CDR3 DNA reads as TGTGCCAGCAGTGGGGGCATAACCGGGGAGCTGTTTTTT. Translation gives CASSGGITGELFF.

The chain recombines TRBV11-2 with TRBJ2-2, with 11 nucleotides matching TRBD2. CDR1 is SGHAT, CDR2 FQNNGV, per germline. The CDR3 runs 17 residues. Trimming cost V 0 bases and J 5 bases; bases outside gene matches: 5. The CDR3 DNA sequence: TGTGCCAGCAGCTTAGAACTAGCGGGAGTACTAACCGGGGAGCTGTTTTTT. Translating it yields CASSLELAGVLTGELFF.

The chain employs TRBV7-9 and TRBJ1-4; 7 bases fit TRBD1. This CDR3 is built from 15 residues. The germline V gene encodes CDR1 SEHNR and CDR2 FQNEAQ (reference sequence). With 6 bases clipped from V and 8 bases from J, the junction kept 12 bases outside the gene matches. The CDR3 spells CASRPTGAGGEKLFF. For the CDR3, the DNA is TGTGCCAGCAGGCCCACAGGGGCGGGGGGCGAAAAACTGTTTTTT.

In DNA form, the CDR3 reads TGTGCCAGCAGCCATCCGGGCATCACCTACGAGCAGTACTTC. Its translation: CASSHPGITYEQYF. V gene TRBV14 combines with J gene TRBJ2-7, with unresolved D. This CDR3 region has 14 residues. Trimming cost V 3 bases and J 2 bases, with 11 bases left between them. Per germline, CDR1 SGHDN and CDR2 FVKESK.

The CDR3 sequence is CASSIVGQGSGGYTF. The CDR3 nucleotides read TGTGCCAGTAGTATCGTGGGACAGGGTTCTGGTGGCTACACCTTC. The chain is built from TRBV19 and TRBJ1-2; 9 bases line up with TRBD1. This CDR3 is built from 15 residues. The ends lost 3 bases at V and 7 bases at J; junction bases unmatched: 9. Looked up from germline, CDR1 is LNHDA and CDR2 is SQIVND (reference sequence).

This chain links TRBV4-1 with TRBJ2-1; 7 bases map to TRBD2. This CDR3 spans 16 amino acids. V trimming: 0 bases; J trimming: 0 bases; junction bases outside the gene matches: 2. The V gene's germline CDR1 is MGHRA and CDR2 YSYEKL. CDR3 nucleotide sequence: TGCGCCAGCAGCCAAGATGGCGGGAGCTCCTACAATGAGCAGTTCTTC. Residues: CASSQDGGSSYNEQFF.

The CDR3 bases are TGTGCCAGCAGCTTACAGGTGATGAACACTGAAGCTTTCTTT. This encodes CASSLQVMNTEAFF. This chain joins TRBV5-5 and TRBJ1-1; TRBD1 might be the D (5 bases). Germline loops: CDR1 SGHKS, CDR2 YYEKEE (reference sequence). This CDR3 spans 14 amino acids. The germline V and J ends were trimmed by 2 bases and 0 bases, with 8 bases remaining between them. The whole variable domain, remainder taken from reference TRBV5-5 and TRBJ1-1, is DAGVTQSPTHLIKTRGQQVTLRCSPISGHKSVSWYQQVLGQGPQFIFQYYEKEERGRGNFPDRFSARQFPNYSSELNVNALLLGDSALYLCASSLQVMNTEAFFGQGTRLTVV.

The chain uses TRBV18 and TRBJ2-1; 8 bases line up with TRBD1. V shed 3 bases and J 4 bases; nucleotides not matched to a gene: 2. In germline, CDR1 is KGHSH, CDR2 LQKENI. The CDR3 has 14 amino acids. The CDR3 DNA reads TGTGCCAGCTCACCGGACAGGGCATACAATGAGCAGTTCTTC. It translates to CASSPDRAYNEQFF.

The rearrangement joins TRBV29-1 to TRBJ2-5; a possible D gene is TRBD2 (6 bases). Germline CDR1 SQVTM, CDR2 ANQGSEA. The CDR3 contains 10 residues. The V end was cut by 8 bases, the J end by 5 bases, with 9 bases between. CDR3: CSLGLETQYF. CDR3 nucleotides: TGCAGCTTGGGACTGGAGACCCAGTACTTC.

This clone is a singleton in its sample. Here the CDR3 reads CASSGQGGEQFF. In DNA form, the CDR3 reads TGTGCCAGTAGTGGACAGGGGGGTGAGCAGTTCTTC. This chain joins TRBV19 and TRBJ2-1, with 10 bases lining up with TRBD1. In germline, CDR1 is LNHDA, CDR2 SQIVND (reference sequence). The CDR3 has 12 amino acids. The V and J ends lost 5 bases and 9 bases, in that order; junction bases with no gene match: 1.

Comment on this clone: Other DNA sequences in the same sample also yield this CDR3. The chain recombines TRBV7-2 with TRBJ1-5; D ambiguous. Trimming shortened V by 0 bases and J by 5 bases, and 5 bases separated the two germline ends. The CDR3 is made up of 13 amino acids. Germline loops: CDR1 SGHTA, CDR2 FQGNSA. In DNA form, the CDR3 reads TGTGCCAGCAGCTTAGCCCCAGATCAGCCCCAGCATTTT. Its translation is CASSLAPDQPQHF.

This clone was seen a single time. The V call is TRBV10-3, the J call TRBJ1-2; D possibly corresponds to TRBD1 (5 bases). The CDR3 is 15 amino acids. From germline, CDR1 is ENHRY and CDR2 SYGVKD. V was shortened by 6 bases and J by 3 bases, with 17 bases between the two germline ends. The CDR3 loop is CAIRKGYSQYYGYTF. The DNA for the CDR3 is TGTGCCATCAGGAAGGGGTATTCCCAATACTATGGCTACACCTTC.

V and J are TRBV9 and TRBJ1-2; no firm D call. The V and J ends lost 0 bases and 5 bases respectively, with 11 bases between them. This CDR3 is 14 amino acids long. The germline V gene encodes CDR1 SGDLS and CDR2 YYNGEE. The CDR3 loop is CASSVGIVLYGYTF. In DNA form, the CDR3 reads TGTGCCAGCAGCGTAGGAATAGTACTATATGGCTACACCTTC.

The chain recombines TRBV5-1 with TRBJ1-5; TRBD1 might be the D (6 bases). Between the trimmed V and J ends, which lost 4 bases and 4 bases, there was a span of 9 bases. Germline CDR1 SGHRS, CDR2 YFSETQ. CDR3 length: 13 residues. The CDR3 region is CASSPGTNQPQHF. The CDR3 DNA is TGCGCCAGCAGCCCGGGGACAAATCAGCCCCAGCATTTT.

The CDR3 here is CASSYSGHHEQYF. The DNA of the CDR3 is TGTGCCAGCAGTTATTCCGGACACCACGAGCAGTACTTC. V and J are TRBV6-5 and TRBJ2-5; perhaps TRBD1 as D (5 bases). The end of the DNA is better explained by TRBJ2-7, so the J call may be wrong. The CDR3 spans 13 residues. Germline V gives CDR1 MNHEY, CDR2 SVGAGI.

CDR3 region: CASSQLQNTEAFF. CDR3 nucleotide sequence: TGCGCCAGCAGTCAGCTGCAGAACACTGAAGCTTTCTTT. V and J are TRBV5-1 and TRBJ1-1; the D is unclear. This CDR3 contains 13 residues. V gave up 5 bases and J gave up 1 base, with 9 bases separating them. The germline gives CDR1 SGHRS, CDR2 YFSETQ.

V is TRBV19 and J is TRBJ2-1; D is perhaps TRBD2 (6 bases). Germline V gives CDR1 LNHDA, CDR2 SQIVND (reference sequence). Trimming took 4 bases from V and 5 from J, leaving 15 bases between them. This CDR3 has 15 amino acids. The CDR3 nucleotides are TGTGCCAGTAGTACGAGACTAGGAAGAGACAATGAGCAGTTCTTC. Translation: CASSTRLGRDNEQFF.

The CDR3 region has the DNA TGTGCCAGTAGTAACTGGGCGGTGGGCTACACCTTC. Encoded protein: CASSNWAVGYTF. V and J are TRBV19 and TRBJ1-2; no clear D. V was cut by 4 bases and J by 8 bases, with 11 bases left in between. The CDR3 runs 12 residues. Germline CDR1 and CDR2: LNHDA and SQIVND (reference sequence).